The present T cell receptor (beta chain) was sequenced within a study of neoadjuvant anti-PD-1 for oral cavity cancer. Time point denoted: after neoadjuvant nivolumab, at surgical resection. This CDR3 contains 13 residues. Germline CDR1 reads SGHAT; CDR2 reads FQNNGV. The V end lost 6 bases, the J end lost 4 bases, and 12 bases lay between the germline ends. Produced via immunoSEQ multiplex PCR; TCRdb's table is partial and in-frame only. The data show some 14,000 clones, 65% to 75% seen once. The source was PBMCs, collected after nivolumab (anti-PD-1) treatment. The receptor comes from a person aged 35-80 years with oral cavity squamous cell carcinoma. The chain is built from TRBV11-2 and TRBJ2-5; TRBD2 might be the D (6 bases). In nucleotides, the CDR3 is TGTGCCAGCAGTAAGACTAGTCGAGAGACCCAGTACTTC. Translation: CASSKTSRETQYF.